Below, 26 T cell receptor beta chains from the same sample are listed, as sequenced in a study of blood T cells in healthy people across ages. PCR was performed a second time for roughly 7 to 11 cycles using a sample-barcoded 5' primer and a J-beta primer mix. TCRdb independently ran MiXCR on the 5' RACE reads; one entry per CDR3 protein. The sample holds about 1 million distinct CDR3 sequences, around 43% seen once. The sample comprised blood. These receptors originate from a woman aged 55 to 70 in good health.

This chain links TRBV9 with TRBJ2-7; D not certain. The DNA matches TRBJ2-5 better at its end, which makes the J call doubtful. This CDR3 comprises 14 residues. Looked up from germline, CDR1 is SGDLS and CDR2 is YYNGEE. The CDR3 DNA sequence: TGTGCCAGCAGCTTTCACGTGGATTCGGAGACCCAGTACTTC. This codes for CASSFHVDSETQYF.

To note about this clonotype: Since a much larger clone is just one base distant, this may be a read error. The V gene is TRBV3-1, the J gene TRBJ2-1; TRBD2 matches 7 bases. Germline CDR1 reads LGHDT; CDR2 reads YNNKEL (reference sequence). The CDR3 loop spans 14 amino acids. CDR3 DNA: TGTGCCAACAGCCAAACGGCGGGAGATAATGAGCAGTTCTTC. Translated, it gives CANSQTAGDNEQFF.

This clonotype was seen a handful of times. The chain recombines TRBV7-9 with TRBJ2-7; 7 positions agree with TRBD1. Germline CDR1 is SEHNR and CDR2 is FQNEAQ (reference sequence). J lost 3 bases, V lost 2 bases, and 7 bases had no gene match. The CDR3 sequence is 15 residues long. CDR3 nucleotide sequence: TGTGCCAGCAGCTTATCGGGACAGACTTTCTACGAGCAGTACTTC. It codes for CASSLSGQTFYEQYF. Filled out from reference TRBV7-9 and TRBJ2-7, the complete variable domain reads DTGVSQNPRHKITKRGQNVTFRCDPISEHNRLYWYRQTLGQGPEFLTYFQNEAQLEKSRLLSDRFSAERPKGSFSTLEIQRTEQGDSAMYLCASSLSGQTFYEQYFGPGTRLTVT.

The gene calls are TRBV9 and TRBJ2-3, with 7 nucleotides matching TRBD1. CDR3 length equals 15 residues. Trimming cost V 3 bases and J 1 base; bases outside gene matches: 5. CDR1 is SGDLS and CDR2 is YYNGEE in the germline V gene. The CDR3 DNA reads as TGTGCCAGCAGCGCGCCCCAGGGGGGCACAGATACGCAGTATTTT. Translated: CASSAPQGGTDTQYF.

This rearrangement joins TRBV2 to TRBJ1-5; 8 bases match TRBD1. Per germline, CDR1 SNHLY and CDR2 FYNNEI. The CDR3 spans 17 residues. The V gene end was trimmed by 1 base and the J gene end by 4 bases; junction bases not matched to a gene: 9. The CDR3 spells CASSEEGRGPLNQPQHF. As DNA, the CDR3 is TGTGCCAGCAGTGAAGAGGGCAGGGGGCCTTTAAATCAGCCCCAGCATTTT.

J is TRBJ2-3 and V is TRBV10-1; 12 bases line up with TRBD2. The CDR3 covers 18 residues. Losses at the gene ends were 5 bases for V and 5 bases for J; bases not matched to a gene: 14. Germline V gene sequence: CDR1 WNHNN, CDR2 SYGVQD (reference sequence). CDR3 coding DNA: TGCGCCAGCAGTCCGTCGGGACTAGCGGGCCAGGTCGGAGATACGCAGTATTTT. Translated: CASSPSGLAGQVGDTQYF.

This clonotype was detected ten times or more. J is TRBJ2-3 and V is TRBV24-1; TRBD2 aligns across 8 bases. Trimming took 3 bases from V and 5 from J; bases not matched to a gene: 12. The germline CDR1 and CDR2 sequences are KGHDR and SFDVKD. This CDR3 has 17 amino acids. DNA of the CDR3: TGTGCCACCAGTGATCCGTTAGCGGGACGTGGAGGAGATACGCAGTATTTT. Protein product: CATSDPLAGRGGDTQYF.

The CDR3 spells CASSVNRLAGGDTQYF. The CDR3 DNA sequence: TGTGCCAGCAGCGTAAATAGGCTAGCGGGAGGGGATACGCAGTATTTT. This rearrangement joins TRBV9 to TRBJ2-3, with 12 bases matching TRBD2. V lost 1 base and J lost 6; bases outside the gene matches: 6. Germline lookup yields CDR1 SGDLS and CDR2 YYNGEE. The CDR3 has 16 residues.

The V call is TRBV14, the J call TRBJ2-7; no clear D gene. V shed 0 bases and J shed 3 bases, with 3 bases lying between them. The CDR3 is 12 residues long. Germline CDR1 is SGHDN and CDR2 is FVKESK. CDR3 protein: CASSQDNYEQYF. CDR3 coding DNA: TGTGCCAGCAGCCAAGACAACTACGAGCAGTACTTC. Drawing the rest from reference TRBV14 and TRBJ2-7, the complete variable domain is EAGVTQFPSHSVIEKGQTVTLRCDPISGHDNLYWYRRVMGKEIKFLLHFVKESKQDESGMPNNRFLAERTGGTYSTLKVQPAELEDSGVYFCASSQDNYEQYFGPGTRLTVT.

The chain is built from TRBV3-1 and TRBJ2-7, with D uncertain. The germline gives CDR1 LGHDT, CDR2 YNNKEL (reference sequence). V was clipped by 3 bases and J by 0 bases, with 3 bases between them. The CDR3 loop spans 12 amino acids. CDR3 protein: CASSQYSYEQYF. The CDR3 coding sequence is TGTGCCAGCAGCCAGTACTCCTACGAGCAGTACTTC.

As concerns this clonotype: Relative to the germline gene, one junction end is altered; a read error may explain this. This sequence joins TRBV10-3 and TRBJ2-1; 12 positions match TRBD2. The CDR3 loop spans 18 amino acids. The germline V gene encodes CDR1 ENHRY and CDR2 SYGVKD. CDR3 DNA: TGTGCCATCAGTGACGCAAGGACTAGCGGGAACTCCTGCAATGAGCAGTTCTTC. It specifies CAISDARTSGNSCNEQFF.

This chain joins TRBV12-3 or TRBV12-4 and TRBJ2-2, with D possibly matching TRBD1 (6 bases). V was shortened by 6 bases and J by 5 bases, with 10 bases between the two germline ends. This CDR3 is built from 13 residues. Written as DNA, the CDR3 is TGTGCCAGCAGCTGGACAGAGACCGGGGAGCTGTTTTTT. Its protein is CASSWTETGELFF.

The J gene is TRBJ2-5, the V gene TRBV7-9; D is perhaps TRBD2 (5 bases). The end of the DNA is better explained by TRBJ2-7, so the J call may be wrong. This CDR3 has 14 residues. Germline V gene lookup returns CDR1 SEHNR and CDR2 FQNEAQ (reference sequence). DNA of the CDR3: TGTGCCAGCAGTCAAACGGGATCCCCCTACGAGCAGTACTTC. This sequence encodes CASSQTGSPYEQYF.

This clonotype occurred once. The chain has TRBV12-3 or TRBV12-4 and TRBJ2-1; D uncertain. The CDR3 totals 18 residues. Trimming stripped 4 bases from V and 0 bases from J, with 19 bases between. The CDR3 DNA sequence: TGTGCCAGCAGTTCCCCCGATCTGACGAAGAGCTCCTACAATGAGCAGTTCTTC. It yields the protein CASSSPDLTKSSYNEQFF.

This sequence joins TRBV24-1 and TRBJ2-7, with unresolved D. The V gene lost 3 bases and the J gene lost 7 bases, with 15 bases spanning the gap. Per the germline V gene, CDR1 is KGHDR and CDR2 is SFDVKD. The CDR3 has 14 residues. The CDR3 spells CATSDPPPASEQYF. CDR3 nucleotide sequence: TGTGCCACCAGTGATCCCCCCCCAGCGAGTGAGCAGTACTTC.

Many counts were recorded for this clonotype. The chain uses TRBV24-1 and TRBJ2-5; TRBD2 agrees at 9 bases. Germline values: CDR1 KGHDR, CDR2 SFDVKD. The CDR3 runs to 16 residues. J lost 2 bases, V lost 2 bases, and 5 bases had no gene match. CDR3 sequence reads: CATSDWTSETQETQYF. The CDR3, as DNA: TGTGCCACCAGTGATTGGACTAGCGAGACTCAAGAGACCCAGTACTTC.

The sample holds one count of this clonotype. This rearrangement joins TRBV6-2 or TRBV6-3 to TRBJ2-5; 9 bases align to TRBD2. This CDR3 spans 15 amino acids. After removal of 6 bases from V and 3 bases from J, the junction contained 8 bases not matched to a gene. Germline V lookup: CDR1 MNHEY, CDR2 SVGEGT. This CDR3 reads CASRNPSGTKETQYF. DNA for the CDR3: TGTGCCAGCAGAAACCCTAGCGGGACTAAAGAGACCCAGTACTTC.

This sequence joins TRBV6-1 and TRBJ2-4; D is unresolved. V lost 3 bases to trimming and J lost 8 bases, with 5 bases between them. Per the germline V gene, CDR1 is MNHNS and CDR2 is SASEGT. The CDR3 contains 11 residues. CDR3: CASSDKHIQYF. In nucleotides, the CDR3 is TGTGCCAGCAGTGACAAGCACATTCAGTACTTC.

The chain carries TRBV7-6 and TRBJ2-2; D is unclear. Per germline, CDR1 SGHVS and CDR2 FNYEAQ. The CDR3 spans 13 residues. Trimming pared 2 bases from V and 7 bases from J, leaving 8 bases between. The CDR3 loop reads CASSLKWGGELFF. For the CDR3, the DNA is TGTGCCAGCAGCTTAAAGTGGGGCGGGGAGCTGTTTTTT.

The chain links TRBV11-2 to TRBJ2-7, with a weak D call TRBD1 (6 bases). The DNA end lines up better with TRBJ2-5; the J call may be wrong. The CDR3 sequence is 16 residues long. Germline CDR1 SGHAT, CDR2 FQNNGV. CDR3: CASSLTPTTGRETQYF. As DNA, the CDR3 is TGTGCCAGCAGCTTAACCCCAACTACAGGGCGGGAGACCCAGTACTTC.

The rearrangement links TRBV6-1 to TRBJ2-4; TRBD2 matches at 13 bases. The J call may be faulty, since TRBJ2-7 better matches the DNA end. The CDR3 runs to 15 residues. The germline V gene has CDR1 MNHNS and CDR2 SASEGT. The CDR3 here is CASSEQTSGRSEQYF. The CDR3 DNA is TGTGCCAGCAGTGAACAGACTAGCGGGAGGTCCGAGCAGTACTTC.

The table lists this clonotype with a few counts. The V call is TRBV6-5, the J call TRBJ1-2; no reliable D call. Per germline, CDR1 MNHEY and CDR2 SVGAGI. The CDR3 is made up of 13 amino acids. V lost 2 bases to trimming and J lost 4 bases, with 8 bases between them. The DNA of the CDR3 is TGTGCCAGCAGTTACGGTTCAGGCTATGGCTACACCTTC. Encoded protein: CASSYGSGYGYTF.

This clonotype showed up just a few times. The V gene is TRBV15, the J gene TRBJ2-1, with 9 bases lining up with TRBD2. This CDR3 is built from 13 residues. Unmatched junction bases numbered 6, after V lost 0 bases and J lost 15 bases. Germline CDR1 LNHNV, CDR2 YYDKDF (reference sequence). CDR3 in amino acids: CATSRDRGTSPFF. The CDR3 DNA follows: TGTGCCACCAGCAGAGATCGGGGGACTAGCCCGTTCTTC.

This sequence joins TRBV7-2 and TRBJ1-4; D not certain. There are 16 residues in the CDR3. CDR1 and CDR2 (germline): SGHTA, FQGNSA. Trimming took off 3 bases at V and 8 bases at J, with 19 bases between the two ends. CDR3 in amino acids: CASSLENRLIREKLFF. CDR3 DNA sequence: TGTGCCAGCAGCTTGGAGAACCGATTAATTCGGGAAAAACTGTTTTTT.

This clonotype was seen only a few times. This chain connects TRBV29-1 to TRBJ2-3, with 9 positions matching TRBD2. V gave up 4 bases and J gave up 11 bases; unmatched junction bases: 13. The CDR3 extends over 14 amino acids. Germline V gene sequence: CDR1 SQVTM, CDR2 ANQGSEA. CDR3 nucleotides: TGCAGCGTTGTGCCGGGACTAGCTGGGTTTAAGCAGTATTTT. It codes for CSVVPGLAGFKQYF.

This chain links TRBV11-1 with TRBJ2-7; perhaps TRBD1 as D (5 bases). CDR1 is SGHAT and CDR2 is FQDESV in the germline V gene (reference sequence). The CDR3 sequence is 12 residues long. V was pared by 5 bases and J by 7 bases, with 12 bases between. The chain's CDR3 is CASSNLGQEQYF. In DNA, the CDR3 is TGTGCCAGCAGCAACCTTGGACAAGAGCAGTACTTC.